This TCR beta chain was captured by sequencing in a study of blood T cell repertoires in COVID-19 (dated by TCRdb to the early 2020s). Turning to the overall study: Samples from collaborators originated in the United States, Italy and Spain and spanned both the acute and convalescent phases of COVID-19. The material from the prospective study consisted of cDNA or gDNA derived from T cells, B-cell-depleted T cells, or PBMCs. Where HLA class I and class II types were available, the types were taken from metadata supplied by the sample provider, not from assay-based typing. A freely available public database, intended as a resource for researchers studying the immune response to SARS-CoV-2, is where the repertoires were released. The dataset comprised deeply sampled blood TCRbeta repertoires from subjects exposed to, actively infected with, or recovered from COVID-19. A de-identified subject ID, COVID-19 status, age in years and sex were almost always included in the sample metadata. Samples came from the ongoing ImmuneRACE study (first 160 participants) plus 1,254 subjects from 6 global collaborators.

Whole blood was collected in K2EDTA tubes by collaborating institutions according to the institutions' own protocols. For TCRbeta analysis, collaborator samples were shipped as frozen whole blood, as isolated PBMCs, or as DNA extracted from either sample type. The CDR3 holds 14 amino acids from the cysteine to the phenylalanine. Kept here is only the CDR3 DNA, which spans 42 bases and is read in frame from base 1. Trimming takes 3 bases off V and 4 bases off J; junction bases not matched to a gene: 3. Based on the germline V gene, the CDR1 and CDR2 sequences are MDHEN and SYDVKM. TCRbeta CDR3 regions were amplified from genomic DNA by means of the immunoSEQ Assay, a bias-controlled multiplex PCR. The study's processing was this. The number of nucleated cells in each sample was estimated from the amplification of reference gene primers within the assay. Sequence reads were collapsed and filtered to measure the absolute abundance of every unique TCRbeta CDR3 rearrangement. For each sample, productive Simpson clonality was calculated as the square root of Simpson's diversity index over productive rearrangements. TCRdb provides this immuneACCESS table in a form limited to in-frame rearrangements. Some clones are lacking; in checked studies, under half of them reflect an unresolved V gene, and why the rest are absent is not known. From that table come the V and J calls and clone size; the DNA was used to work out D and trimming. The sample profile shows 30,000 to 40,000 clones; 70% to 90% of them were found once. The top ten clonotypes cover about 35% of the sample.

What the work shows at the level of the full study, not this receptor alone: How much clinical and demographic metadata was included differed by source and by participant, and the metadata was provided uncurated.

On this clone: Its antigen specificity is not known. Per-nucleotide qualities are absent, and no much larger clonotype sits a single base away.

The source is a man between 65 and 80 years old with active COVID-19. Sequencing input: peripheral blood. The rearrangement combines TRBV28 with TRBJ1-3; TRBD1 fits 7 bases in the junction. The bases are TGTGCCAGCAGTTTTAAGGGGGCAGGAAACACCATATATTTT. Translated, it gives CASSFKGAGNTIYF.